The clone carrying this T cell receptor (beta chain) has a handful of counts. Its antigen is currently unknown. This sample is drawn from a study of response to subunit inactivated influenza vaccine. TCRdb reprocessed the RT-PCR reads via MiXCR and lists one record per CDR3 protein. This table has approximately 500,000 distinct CDR3 sequences, 12% to 15% appearing once. Looked up from germline, CDR1 is KGHSH and CDR2 is LQKENI. CDR3 length equals 14 residues. The ends were cut back, 1 base at V and 2 bases at J, with 9 bases in the middle. Study findings and constraints: Few additional T cells are recruited per seasonal influenza vaccination, authors suggested.

J is TRBJ2-7 and V is TRBV18; D might be TRBD2 (6 bases). This TCR derives from a middle-aged man who received an inactivated influenza vaccine. The starting material was PBMCs from blood, obtained less than 13 days after vaccination. CDR3 DNA sequence: TGTGCCAGCTCACCACTAGCGGACCCCTACGAGCAGTACTTC. As protein: CASSPLADPYEQYF.